Listed below are T cell receptor beta chains from one sample, sequenced in a study of shared T cell receptors in the human thymus. Repertoires were generated with immunoSEQ multiplex PCR, while TCRdb's copy carries only in-frame clones and drops some. The data show about 610,000 clones, roughly 90% seen once. The same data also went into a second study, on human thymus T cells.

The sample consisted of thymocytes. These receptors were collected from a boy under two years old with a congenital heart defect. Both conserved end residues are part of each CDR3. D genes are given only for firm matches. Clone sizes are given selectively: once, few, many, or a class where the clone is expanded.

size	D	V	J	DNA	CDR3
-	-	TRBV4-2	TRBJ2-1	TGTGCCAGCAGCCAAGATCACCAGCGGGTGTCCTACAATGAGCAGTTCTTC	CASSQDHQRVSYNEQFF
-	-	TRBV9	TRBJ1-2	TGTGCCAGCAGCGTAACGACACGGACAGAGCTGAACTATGGCTACACCTTC	CASSVTTRTELNYGYTF
once	-	TRBV5-5	TRBJ1-1	TGTGCCAGCAGCTTGGCAGGCGGGGGGCTAGGGGGCACTGAAGCTTTCTTT	CASSLAGGGLGGTEAFF
-	-	TRBV11-3	TRBJ2-3	TGTGCCAGCAGCTTAGGGCAGGACACAGATACGCAGTATTTT	CASSLGQDTDTQYF
-	-	TRBV6-4	TRBJ2-7	TGTGCCAGCAGCGAGGGCCTCTCCTACGAGCAGTACTTC	CASSEGLSYEQYF
-	-	TRBV7-6	TRBJ2-1	TGTGCCAGCAGCGCATTCTACAGGGAGGGGTCCTACAATGAGCAGTTCTTC	CASSAFYREGSYNEQFF
-	-	TRBV15	TRBJ1-3	TGTGCCACCAGCAGGAGAGATGGACAGCACTCTGGAAACACCATATATTTT	CATSRRDGQHSGNTIYF
-	-	TRBV5-6	TRBJ2-3	TGTGCCAGCAGCTTCCTCGGGAGAGTCACAGATACGCAGTATTTT	CASSFLGRVTDTQYF
-	TRBD2	TRBV30	TRBJ2-3	TGTGCCTGTCGAGTAGCGGGAGGCACGGATACGCAGTATTTT	CACRVAGGTDTQYF
-	-	TRBV28	TRBJ2-7	TGTGCCAGCAGCCTGACCCGTTGGGGCGACTGCGAGCAGTACTTC	CASSLTRWGDCEQYF
-	-	TRBV7-9	TRBJ2-3	TGTGCCAGCAGCTCCCGGTTCACAGATACGCAGTATTTT	CASSSRFTDTQYF
-	-	TRBV9	TRBJ1-3	TGTGCCAGCAGCGCCAGGTGGGCCCGTGGGTCTGGAAACACCATATATTTT	CASSARWARGSGNTIYF